Shown below are 8 T cell receptor beta chains from a single sample sequenced in a study of blood T cell repertoires in COVID-19. The method was immunoSEQ multiplex PCR; TCRdb's version includes in-frame clones alone and lacks a portion of them. This sample has approximately 200,000 clones; about nine tenths occur once, and the top ten carry 2.7%. The sequenced sample was peripheral blood. Every receptor here comes from a woman aged 55-70 years with acute or convalescent COVID-19.

The V gene is TRBV18, the J gene TRBJ1-5; 8 bases align to TRBD1. Trimming at V came to 3 bases and at J to 6 bases, leaving 1 base not matched to a gene. The CDR3 totals 13 residues. Germline V gene data show CDR1 as KGHSH and CDR2 as LQKENI. The CDR3 loop is CASSPDRVQPQHF. CDR3 coding DNA: TGTGCCAGCTCACCGGACAGGGTTCAGCCCCAGCATTTT.

The J gene is TRBJ2-7, the V gene TRBV28, with D possibly being TRBD2 (7 bases). Germline V gene lookup returns CDR1 MDHEN and CDR2 SYDVKM. Trimming removed 2 bases from V and 5 bases from J, with 16 bases in between. The length of the CDR3 is 15 residues. The CDR3 DNA reads TGTGCCAGCAGTTTAAATGGAGGGGGGGCGGACGAGCAGTACTTC. It specifies CASSLNGGGADEQYF. Full variable domain (rest looked up from reference TRBV28 and TRBJ2-7): DVKVTQSSRYLVKRTGEKVFLECVQDMDHENMFWYRQDPGLGLRLIYFSYDVKMKEKGDIPEGYSVSREKKERFSLILESASTNQTSMYLCASSLNGGGADEQYFGPGTRLTVT.

The V call is TRBV30, the J call TRBJ1-3; D possibly corresponds to TRBD1 (6 bases). Looked up from germline, CDR1 is GTSNPN and CDR2 is SVGIG (reference sequence). The CDR3 length is 16 residues. The germline V and J ends were trimmed by 2 bases and 2 bases, with 16 bases remaining between them. The CDR3 is CAWSLVRGSAGNTIYF. Written as DNA, the CDR3 is TGTGCCTGGAGTCTCGTCAGGGGATCGGCTGGAAACACCATATATTTT. Based on the CDR3 plus reference TRBV30 and TRBJ1-3, the full variable domain is SQTIHQWPATLVQPVGSPLSLECTVEGTSNPNLYWYRQAAGRGLQLLFYSVGIGQISSEVPQNLSASRPQDRQFILSSKKLLLSDSGFYLCAWSLVRGSAGNTIYFGEGSWLTVV.

The CDR3 bases are TGTGCCAGCAGCTCTGACAGGGATCAGCCCCAGCATTTT. Protein sequence: CASSSDRDQPQHF. This chain joins TRBV7-3 and TRBJ1-5; TRBD1 agrees at 7 bases. The length of the CDR3 is 13 residues. Germline CDR1 reads SGHTA; CDR2 reads FQGTGA. The V and J ends lost 4 bases and 5 bases, in that order; junction bases with no gene match: 2.

The chain employs TRBV9 and TRBJ2-5; 8 positions match TRBD1. Germline V CDR1 and CDR2: SGDLS, YYNGEE. This CDR3 is 15 amino acids long. V lost 4 bases and J lost 1; bases outside the gene matches: 6. This chain's CDR3 is CASSPRTGIQETQYF. Here the CDR3 DNA reads TGTGCCAGCAGCCCGCGGACAGGGATCCAAGAGACCCAGTACTTC.

This sequence joins TRBV27 and TRBJ1-4, with 7 bases lining up with TRBD1. The CDR3 runs 15 residues. Germline CDR1 is MNHEY and CDR2 is SMNVEV (reference sequence). V lost 5 bases to trimming and J lost 0 bases; unmatched junction nucleotides: 3. The CDR3 loop reads CASSKGTATNEKLFF. The CDR3 DNA follows: TGTGCCAGCAGTAAAGGGACAGCAACTAATGAAAAACTGTTTTTT.

The chain couples TRBV19 to TRBJ2-2; no clear D gene. CDR1 and CDR2 from the germline V gene are LNHDA and SQIVND (reference sequence). The length of the CDR3 is 13 residues. V lost 3 bases to trimming and J lost 4 bases, with 6 bases between them. The CDR3: CASSIASTGELFF. CDR3 bases: TGTGCCAGTAGTATCGCGAGCACCGGGGAGCTGTTTTTT.

This chain links TRBV3-1 (or the pseudogene TRBV3-2) with TRBJ2-7; no clear D gene. V was trimmed by 0 bases and J by 7 bases, leaving 10 bases between them. The CDR3 spans 13 residues. The germline V gene encodes CDR1 LGHDT and CDR2 YNNKEL (reference sequence). The CDR3 sequence: CASSQDPRREQYF. Written as DNA, the CDR3 is TGTGCCAGCAGCCAAGACCCTCGCCGGGAGCAGTACTTC.